The 2 T cell receptor beta chains reported below all come from one sample, sequenced in a study of beta chain features in type 1 diabetes. Broader study findings: Patients with Type 1 diabetes showed moderately but significantly shorter TCRB CDR3s in all four CD4+ subsets.

Their specific antigens are unknown. Expressed TCRB transcripts got sequenced, as all isolated RNA was reverse transcribed. The protocol was immunoSEQ multiplex PCR, while the TCRdb copy is restricted to in-frame clones and leaves out a portion. Of 250,000 to 350,000 clones listed, approximately 15% are singletons. The material sequenced was naive CD4+ T cells from blood. These TCRs come from a young man with type 1 diabetes.

J is TRBJ2-5 and V is TRBV4-1; D is possibly TRBD2 (6 bases). The germline V gene has CDR1 MGHRA and CDR2 YSYEKL. The V gene lost 2 bases and the J gene lost 4 bases, with 14 bases spanning the gap. The CDR3 runs to 15 residues. The CDR3 reads CASSQFGTSTETQYF. The DNA for the CDR3 is TGCGCCAGCAGCCAATTTGGGACTTCGACAGAGACCCAGTACTTC.

This chain uses TRBV7-9 with TRBJ2-2, with 7 bases aligning to TRBD2. Germline V gene sequence: CDR1 SEHNR, CDR2 FQNEAQ (reference sequence). Trimming removed 11 bases from V and 1 base from J; junction bases left unmatched: 16. The CDR3 extends over 17 amino acids. The CDR3 here is CAVRGSKRDENTGELFF. The CDR3 DNA is TGTGCCGTCCGCGGGAGTAAGCGGGACGAGAACACCGGGGAGCTGTTTTTT.